The TCR beta chain described here comes from a study of OX40 agonist ivuxolimab in advanced cancers. V dropped 1 base and J dropped 2 bases, with 18 bases sitting between them. CDR3 length: 18 residues. Germline CDR1 reads LGHNA; CDR2 reads YSLEER. TCRdb's table, derived via immunoSEQ multiplex PCR, lists solely in-frame clones and lacks some. The table lists around 150,000 clones, 85% to 95% of them singletons. The sequence derives from an adult with an advanced solid tumor such as melanoma, head and neck, liver or kidney cancer. This sample comprised CD4+ or CD8+ T cells sorted from blood, obtained in a trial of the OX40 agonist ivuxolimab. The genes are TRBV4-3 and TRBJ2-1; D possibly corresponds to TRBD1 (5 bases). Here the CDR3 reads CASSQGLSRAHAYNEQFF. CDR3 coding DNA: TGCGCCAGCAGCCAAGGGCTCAGCAGGGCTCATGCCTACAATGAGCAGTTCTTC.